The rows below give T cell receptor beta chains drawn from one sample of a study of tumor and adjacent non-tumor tissue in lung cancer. TCRdb called the multiplex PCR reads again in MiXCR, with one record for every CDR3 protein. The sample lists some 100,000 distinct CDR3 sequences, 60% to 80% occurring once. The material sequenced was distant non-tumor lung tissue. The receptors were sampled from a man aged 25 to 40 with non-small cell lung cancer. CDR3s include the opening cysteine and the closing phenylalanine or tryptophan. The D gene is left open where the match is weak. Some rows mark clone size as missing; the rest say once, few, many or name a class of expanded clone.

d_gene	v_gene	j_gene	abundance	CDR3nt	CDR3aa
-	TRBV11-1	TRBJ2-5	once	TGTGCCAGCAGCGTCGACACGTACAAAGAGACCCAGTATTTC	CASSVDTYKETQYF
TRBD1	TRBV20-1	TRBJ1-2	many	TGCAGTGCTAGTCCCTCGACAGGGTCCTCTGGCTACACCTTC	CSASPSTGSSGYTF
-	TRBV3-1	TRBJ2-1	-	TGTGCCAGCAGCCAAGATCAACCGGAAGGGATCAGTCATGAGCAGTTCTTC	CASSQDQPEGISHEQFF
-	TRBV6-1	TRBJ2-4	few	TGTGCCAGCACCTTTCAGGGGATTCAGTACTTC	CASTFQGIQYF
-	TRBV11-2	TRBJ2-7	many	TGTGCCAGCAGCCCACCCCCCTTTTCCCCACCACGCGAGCAGTACTTC	CASSPPPFSPPREQYF
TRBD1	TRBV28	TRBJ2-1	many	TGTGCCAGCAGTTTTGTAGGACAGGGCAGCTACAATGAGCAGTTCTTC	CASSFVGQGSYNEQFF
TRBD2	TRBV11-2	TRBJ2-7	-	TGCACCAGCACCGCGGGCGGGAGAGACGAGCAGTACTTC	CTSTAGGRDEQYF
TRBD1	TRBV5-5	TRBJ2-7	-	TGTGCCAACAGCTTGAGTGGGACAGGAACCTACGAGCAGTACTTC	CANSLSGTGTYEQYF
TRBD1	TRBV10-3	TRBJ2-5	-	TGTGCCATCAGTGGGTCGAGGACAGGAGAAGAGACCCAGTACTTC	CAISGSRTGEETQYF
TRBD1	TRBV5-1	TRBJ1-2	few	TGCGCCAGCGGCTTGGACAGGACTAACTATGGCTACACCTTC	CASGLDRTNYGYTF
TRBD2	TRBV20-1	TRBJ2-5	-	TGCAGTGCTAGAGATCCGCGGGGGTCCCCTGGGGCCCAGTACTTC	CSARDPRGSPGAQYF
TRBD1	TRBV11-1	TRBJ1-2	-	TGTGCCAACAGCCTAAGACAGGGGGATGGCTACACCTTC	CANSLRQGDGYTF
-	TRBV7-9	TRBJ1-6	-	TGTGCCAGCAGCTTAGGGGCGGAGAATTCACCCCTCCACTTT	CASSLGAENSPLHF
-	TRBV11-2	TRBJ2-1	-	TGTACCAGCAACGCAGTGGATGTGGATGAGCAGTTCTTC	CTSNAVDVDEQFF
-	TRBV20-1	TRBJ2-1	-	TGCAGTGCCAGAACAGGTTCCTACAATGAGCAGTTCTTC	CSARTGSYNEQFF
-	TRBV6-2/TRBV6-3	TRBJ2-5	-	TGTGCCAGCAGTTTTCCAGTCTTTCAGTGGGTTGGGGAAGAGACCCAGTACTTC	CASSFPVFQWVGEETQYF
-	TRBV7-8	TRBJ2-7	-	TGTGCCAGCAGCATAACAGTGTCGATGGGCCACGAGCAGTACTTC	CASSITVSMGHEQYF
-	TRBV29-1	TRBJ2-1	-	TGCAGTGCCCGATTAGGTAAAGAGCAGTTCTTC	CSARLGKEQFF
TRBD1	TRBV20-1	TRBJ2-1	once	TGCAGAGCTACTAGTACAGGGAAAGGGGGCTTTAGCTCCTACAATGAGCAGTTCTTC	CRATSTGKGGFSSYNEQFF
-	TRBV6-1	TRBJ2-6	many	TGTGCCAGCATCGGACAAAGCTCTGGGGCCAACGTCCTGACTTTC	CASIGQSSGANVLTF
-	TRBV6-5	TRBJ2-5	few	TGTGCCAGTAAGAGGTTGGGGGTAGAGACCCAGTACTTC	CASKRLGVETQYF
-	TRBV6-6	TRBJ2-3	-	TGTGCCAGCAGTCCCGGTACTACCACAGTAGATACGCGGTATTTT	CASSPGTTTVDTRYF
TRBD1	TRBV11-2	TRBJ1-2	many	TGTGCCAGCAGCTTATTAACAGGGGGCGCGGGGGGCTACACCTTC	CASSLLTGGAGGYTF
TRBD2	TRBV12-3/TRBV12-4	TRBJ2-7	-	TGTGCCAGCACCTTCAGAACGGGAGGGCGCGACGAGCAGTACTTC	CASTFRTGGRDEQYF